Sequencing of this T cell receptor (beta chain) was carried out in a study of shared clonotypes between healthy human individuals. General study findings and limits: Larger estimated richness was generally recorded for naive subsets relative to memory subsets. Shared clonotypes across all four donors exceeded non-shared ones in generation probability.

CDR3 size: 14 residues. CDR1 and CDR2 from the germline V gene are SGHTA and FQGNSA. V trimming: 5 bases; J trimming: 2 bases; junction bases outside the gene matches: 5. This clone was counted only a few times. The target antigen is unknown. Other DNA sequences in the same sample also yield this CDR3. Deep-level settings were used for running the assay. The assay was immunoSEQ multiplex PCR, and TCRdb's table has in-frame clones only and misses some. The sample includes 2 million to 3 million clones, roughly 93% of them seen just once. This TCR was recovered from a man aged 18 to 30 in good health. Some clones in this sample may be carry-over from other donors' samples. The rearrangement joins TRBV7-2 to TRBJ1-1; TRBD1 matches 7 bases. Sequencing was performed on naive CD4+ T cells from PBMCs. Subset of the sample: CD45RA+ positively selected. CDR3 residues: CASSPRQGNTEAFF. CDR3 coding DNA: TGTGCCAGCAGCCCTAGACAGGGTAACACTGAAGCTTTCTTT.